Sequencing of this T cell receptor (beta chain) was carried out in a study of early T cells in non-severe SARS-CoV-2 infection. Germline V gene data show CDR1 as SGHRS and CDR2 as YFSETQ. V dropped 3 bases and J dropped 2; count of bases not matched to a gene: 12. The CDR3 covers 17 residues. cDNA molecules, individually, were tagged with unique molecular identifiers. MiXCR, applied by TCRdb to the 5' RACE reads, yields one record per CDR3 protein. This table has some 57,000 distinct CDR3 sequences, about 10% appearing once. This clonotype was seen ten or more times. Sequencing was done on a sample of whole blood. The sequence was collected from an adult who was a healthcare worker with PCR-confirmed SARS-CoV-2 infection or an uninfected control (not recorded which). The rearrangement joins TRBV5-1 to TRBJ2-7; 9 bases agree with TRBD2. CDR3: CASSSGLAGATTYEQYF. CDR3 coding DNA: TGCGCCAGCAGCTCTGGATTAGCGGGGGCTACGACCTACGAGCAGTACTTC.